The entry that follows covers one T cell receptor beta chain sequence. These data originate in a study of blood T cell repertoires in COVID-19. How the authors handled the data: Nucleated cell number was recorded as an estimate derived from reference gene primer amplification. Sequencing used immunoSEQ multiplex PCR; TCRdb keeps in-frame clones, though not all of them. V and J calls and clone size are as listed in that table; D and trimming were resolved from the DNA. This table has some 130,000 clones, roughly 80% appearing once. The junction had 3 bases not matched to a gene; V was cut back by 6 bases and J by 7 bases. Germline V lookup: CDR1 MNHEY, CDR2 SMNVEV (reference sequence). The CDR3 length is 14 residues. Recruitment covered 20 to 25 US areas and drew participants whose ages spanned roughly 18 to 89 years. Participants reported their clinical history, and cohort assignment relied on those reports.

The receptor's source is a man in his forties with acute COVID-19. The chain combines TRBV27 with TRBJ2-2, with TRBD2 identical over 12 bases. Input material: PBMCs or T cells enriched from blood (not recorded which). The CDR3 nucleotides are TGTGCCAGCAGACTACTAGCGGGGGGCGGGGAGCTGTTTTTT. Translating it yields CASRLLAGGGELFF.